The rows below give T cell receptor beta chains drawn from one sample of a study of OX40 agonist ivuxolimab in advanced cancers. This table comes from immunoSEQ multiplex PCR, and its TCRdb copy is limited to in-frame clones, with some not included. The sample includes roughly 70,000 clones, around 83% seen only once; the top ten take roughly 0.4%. This specimen consisted of CD4+ or CD8+ T cells sorted from blood, obtained in a trial of the OX40 agonist ivuxolimab. These receptors came from an adult with an advanced solid tumor such as melanoma, head and neck, liver or kidney cancer. The conserved cysteine and the conserved F or W are not part of the CDR3 here. Fields, in order: V gene, CDR3 protein.

v_call: TRBV2
cdr3_aa: ASSQTTSTDTQY

v_call: TRBV5-1
cdr3_aa: ASTNRQGAMGTEAF

v_call: TRBV7-2
cdr3_aa: ASSPGGTSNQPQH

v_call: TRBV10-3
cdr3_aa: AISAGGRGYT

v_call: TRBV4-1
cdr3_aa: ASSQQGRTGELF

v_call: TRBV2
cdr3_aa: ASSQPGTASTDTQY

v_call: TRBV16
cdr3_aa: ASSQVHRLLYGYT

v_call: TRBV2
cdr3_aa: ASSDSNYGYT

v_call: TRBV9
cdr3_aa: ASSARGATRSGYT

v_call: TRBV5-1
cdr3_aa: ASSPTGYETQY

v_call: TRBV27
cdr3_aa: ASSFQRAGGSPLH

v_call: TRBV18
cdr3_aa: ASSQEENQPQH

v_call: TRBV25-1
cdr3_aa: ASSEESTSGSDEQF

v_call: TRBV6-1
cdr3_aa: ATQETFSNQPQH

v_call: TRBV7-8
cdr3_aa: ASSQHTSGSADTQY

v_call: TRBV7-9
cdr3_aa: ASSLVLESEQF

v_call: TRBV7-9
cdr3_aa: ASSLGLAGTDTQY

v_call: TRBV28
cdr3_aa: ASSLTDSLYGYT

v_call: TRBV5-4
cdr3_aa: ASSSDRGRFTGELF

v_call: TRBV28
cdr3_aa: AAGPSQGYGYT

v_call: TRBV5-1
cdr3_aa: ASSLGTASYNEQF

v_call: TRBV5-1
cdr3_aa: ASSDSSVSYNEQF